Listed below are T cell receptor beta chains from one sample, sequenced in a study of vaccination and CD4 T cells after COVID-19. The antigens of these receptors remain unknown. TCRdb analysed the PCR reads with MiXCR anew, one entry per CDR3 protein. Among fewer than 15,000 distinct CDR3 sequences listed, about 50% were seen once. Material for sequencing was CD4+ T cells from blood, cultured in vitro. These receptors were obtained from a human donor who had recovered from COVID-19. The CDR3 runs from the conserved cysteine through the conserved F or W. A D gene is named only where the DNA matches it firmly. Clone size appears in some rows only: once, few, many, or a class for an expanded clone.

>TRBJ2-3|TRBD2|TRBV7-2|-
TGTGCCAGCAGCTGGTCCGGGACTAGCGGGAGCGCAGATACGCAGTATTTT
CASSWSGTSGSADTQYF
>TRBJ2-7|-|TRBV6-5|-
TGTGCCAGCAGTTACTCCTCCTGGGACTCCTACGAGCAGTACTTC
CASSYSSWDSYEQYF
>TRBJ2-1|TRBD2|TRBV20-1|-
TGCAGTGCTAGATACGCGGGACTAGCGTACAATGAGCAGTTCTTC
CSARYAGLAYNEQFF
>TRBJ1-3|-|TRBV7-9|-
TGTGCCAGCAGCTTAGCTGTTCACTCTGGAAACACCATATATTTT
CASSLAVHSGNTIYF
>TRBJ1-1|TRBD1|TRBV7-3|-
TGTGCCAGCAGCGTCTCGGGACAGGCTGAAGCTTTCTTT
CASSVSGQAEAFF
>TRBJ1-5|-|TRBV20-1|-
TGCAGTGCTAGAGATCGGACGGGGTTACAACAGCCCCAGCATTTT
CSARDRTGLQQPQHF
>TRBJ2-2|-|TRBV11-2|-
TGTGCCAGCAGCCAAGGTCCGGGAGATAGTCCCGGGGAGCTGTTTTTT
CASSQGPGDSPGELFF
>TRBJ1-2|-|TRBV28|-
TGTGCCAGCAGTTTGACGCACTATGGCTACACCTTC
CASSLTHYGYTF
>TRBJ2-5|-|TRBV3-1|-
TGTGCCAGCAGCCAAGGGCTAAACACGGAGACCCAGTACTTC
CASSQGLNTETQYF
>TRBJ1-2|TRBD1|TRBV4-1|-
TGCGCCAGCAGCCGAAGCGTGGCAGGGGGAGGCTACACCTTC
CASSRSVAGGGYTF
>TRBJ1-2|TRBD1|TRBV19|-
TGTGCCAGTGGGGGGACAGGGGGTGATGGCTACACCTTC
CASGGTGGDGYTF
>TRBJ2-3|TRBD2|TRBV3-1|once
TGTGCCAGCAGCCCGGGACTAGGGGTCCGGGACACAGATACGCAGTATTTT
CASSPGLGVRDTDTQYF
>TRBJ1-3|-|TRBV6-5|-
TGTGCCAGCAGTTACGGGGACTCTGGAAACACCATATATTTT
CASSYGDSGNTIYF
>TRBJ1-2|TRBD1|TRBV12-3/TRBV12-4|medium-sized
TGTGCCAGCAGCCGGGACAGAACCTATGGCTACACCTTC
CASSRDRTYGYTF
>TRBJ2-3|TRBD2|TRBV20-1|-
TGCAGTGCCCCCCCTAGCGGGAGGGTCGGAAGCACAGATACGCAGTATTTT
CSAPPSGRVGSTDTQYF
>TRBJ2-2|TRBD1|TRBV24-1|-
TGTGCCACCAGTGACCGGGACAGCTGGGGGGAGCTGTTTTTT
CATSDRDSWGELFF
>TRBJ1-6|TRBD1|TRBV19|few
TGTGCCAGTAGTACTCACCAGGGGGCCAATAATTCACCCCTCCACTTT
CASSTHQGANNSPLHF
>TRBJ2-5|-|TRBV6-1|-
TGTGCCAGCAGCCCCACCCAAGAGACCCAGTACTTC
CASSPTQETQYF
>TRBJ1-5|-|TRBV6-1|few
TGTGCCAGCAGCGGGGGCAGGGTCAGCAATCAGCCCCAGCATTTT
CASSGGRVSNQPQHF
>TRBJ1-3|-|TRBV7-2|-
TGTGCCAGCAGCTCCCGACGTATCTCTGGAAACACCATATATTTT
CASSSRRISGNTIYF
>TRBJ2-2|-|TRBV5-1|-
TGCGCCAGCAGCTTGACACAGGCCGGCACCGGGGAGCTGTTTTTT
CASSLTQAGTGELFF
>TRBJ1-2|-|TRBV12-3/TRBV12-4|few
TGTGCCAGCAGCCGACAGAATAAGGGCTACACCTTC
CASSRQNKGYTF
>TRBJ2-5|-|TRBV18|-
TGTGCCAGCTCACCAAGGAGGGACGCCCAAGAGACCCAGTACTTC
CASSPRRDAQETQYF
>TRBJ2-5|-|TRBV7-9|-
TGTGCCAGCAGCTTACCCCGGGGAGGAGAGACCCAGTACTTC
CASSLPRGGETQYF
>TRBJ2-3|TRBD2|TRBV7-3|few
TGTGCCAGCAGCTTATATCCCCGGACTAGCGGGAGTCGGACAGATACGCAGTATTTT
CASSLYPRTSGSRTDTQYF
>TRBJ2-3|TRBD1|TRBV20-1|-
TGCAGTGCTAGCGGACAGGGATCCACAGATACGCAGTATTTT
CSASGQGSTDTQYF
>TRBJ2-1|TRBD1|TRBV20-1|few
TGCAGTGCGACCCCACCGGGACAGGGGGGGAATGAGCAGTTCTTC
CSATPPGQGGNEQFF
>TRBJ1-1|-|TRBV18|-
TGTGCCAGCTCACCGACAGCAAACACTGAAGCTTTCTTT
CASSPTANTEAFF
>TRBJ2-7|-|TRBV5-1|-
TGCGCCAGCAGCGACAGTGTTTCCTACGAGCAGTACTTC
CASSDSVSYEQYF
>TRBJ1-2|TRBD1|TRBV20-1|-
TGCAGTGCTCCGCGGTCAATACAGGGGCACAGAGAGAATGGCTACACCTTC
CSAPRSIQGHRENGYTF
>TRBJ2-7|-|TRBV6-1|-
TGTGCCAGCAGCTTCGGCGGCGAGCAGTACTTC
CASSFGGEQYF
>TRBJ2-3|TRBD1|TRBV19|-
TGTGCCAGTAGGACGACAGGGACAGATACGCAGTATTTT
CASRTTGTDTQYF
>TRBJ1-5|-|TRBV30|-
TGTGCCTGGACCCCGCGGGAGGGACCGGGAGGGACTTGGAATCAGCCCCAGCATTTT
CAWTPREGPGGTWNQPQHF
>TRBJ2-5|TRBD2|TRBV7-8|-
TGTGCCAGCTCAGCGGGAGTAAACCAAGAGACCCAGTACTTC
CASSAGVNQETQYF
>TRBJ2-7|-|TRBV20-1|few
TGCAGTGCTAATGATGGGAGGGAGCAGTACTTC
CSANDGREQYF
>TRBJ2-7|-|TRBV5-1|-
TGCGCCAGCAGCTTAGGAACTTCCAACTCCTACGAGCAGTACTTC
CASSLGTSNSYEQYF
>TRBJ1-4|TRBD1|TRBV5-4|-
TGTGCCAGCACCAGCGGACAGGGGGGTGAAAAACTGTTTTTT
CASTSGQGGEKLFF
>TRBJ2-3|TRBD2|TRBV20-1|-
TGCAGTGCTTTTAGCGGGAGGGCGGCAGATACGCAGTATTTT
CSAFSGRAADTQYF
>TRBJ2-5|-|TRBV7-2|-
TGTGCCAGCAGCCGAGTAGTGGTTGGGACCCAGTACTTC
CASSRVVVGTQYF
>TRBJ2-7|-|TRBV30|-
TGTGCCTGGAGGTCCCGTGGGAGTTGGCACGAGCAGTACTTC
CAWRSRGSWHEQYF
>TRBJ2-7|TRBD2|TRBV7-6|-
TGTGCCAGCAGCTCCCGCCTTAGCGGGAGAGGATACGAGCAGTACTTC
CASSSRLSGRGYEQYF
>TRBJ2-7|-|TRBV6-1|-
TGTGCCAGCAGTGCGACTAGAGCTCGGATCTACGAGCAGTACTTC
CASSATRARIYEQYF
>TRBJ1-1|TRBD1|TRBV12-3/TRBV12-4|few
TGTGCCAGCAGTCCGACAGGGGGCATAGCGGCTTTCTTT
CASSPTGGIAAFF
>TRBJ1-6|-|TRBV15|few
TGTGCCACCAGCAGAGAGCGCGGCCGGGGGACGGATTCACCCCTCCACTTT
CATSRERGRGTDSPLHF
>TRBJ2-1|TRBD2|TRBV7-3|-
TGTGCCAGCAGCCTCAGCGGGAGGGACAATGAGCAGTTCTTC
CASSLSGRDNEQFF
>TRBJ1-5|-|TRBV19|-
TGTGCCAGTAGCGGGACGGGGAATCAGCCCCAGCATTTT
CASSGTGNQPQHF